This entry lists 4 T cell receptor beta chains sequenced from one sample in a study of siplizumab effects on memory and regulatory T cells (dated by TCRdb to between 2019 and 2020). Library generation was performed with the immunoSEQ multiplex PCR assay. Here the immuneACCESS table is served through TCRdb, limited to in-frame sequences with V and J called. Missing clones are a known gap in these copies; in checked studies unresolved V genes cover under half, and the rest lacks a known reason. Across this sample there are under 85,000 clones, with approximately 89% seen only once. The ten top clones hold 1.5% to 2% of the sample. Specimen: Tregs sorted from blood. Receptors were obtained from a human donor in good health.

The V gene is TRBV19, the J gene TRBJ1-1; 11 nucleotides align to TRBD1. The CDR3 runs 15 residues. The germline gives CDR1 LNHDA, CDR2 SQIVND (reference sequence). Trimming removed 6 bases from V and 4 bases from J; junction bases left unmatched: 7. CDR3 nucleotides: TGTGCCAGTAGCGGCCCGGGACAGGGGGTCACTGAAGCTTTCTTT. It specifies CASSGPGQGVTEAFF.

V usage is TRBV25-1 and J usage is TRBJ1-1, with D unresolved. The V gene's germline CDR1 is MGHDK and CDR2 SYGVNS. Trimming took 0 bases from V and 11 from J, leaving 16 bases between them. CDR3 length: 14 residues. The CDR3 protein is CASSEYPGPLGAFF. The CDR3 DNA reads TGTGCCAGCAGTGAATATCCCGGTCCCCTAGGGGCTTTCTTT.

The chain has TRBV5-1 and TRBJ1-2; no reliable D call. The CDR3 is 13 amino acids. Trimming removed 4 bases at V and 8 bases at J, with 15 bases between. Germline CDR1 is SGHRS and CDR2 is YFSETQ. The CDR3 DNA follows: TGCGCCAGCAGCCCGTCCGGCCTGGAAGGCTACACCTTC. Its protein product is CASSPSGLEGYTF.

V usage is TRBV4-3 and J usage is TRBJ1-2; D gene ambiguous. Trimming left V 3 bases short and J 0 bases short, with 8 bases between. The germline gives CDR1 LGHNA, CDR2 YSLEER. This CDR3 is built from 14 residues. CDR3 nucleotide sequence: TGCGCCAGCAGCCAGAGACACCCTAACTATGGCTACACCTTC. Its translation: CASSQRHPNYGYTF.